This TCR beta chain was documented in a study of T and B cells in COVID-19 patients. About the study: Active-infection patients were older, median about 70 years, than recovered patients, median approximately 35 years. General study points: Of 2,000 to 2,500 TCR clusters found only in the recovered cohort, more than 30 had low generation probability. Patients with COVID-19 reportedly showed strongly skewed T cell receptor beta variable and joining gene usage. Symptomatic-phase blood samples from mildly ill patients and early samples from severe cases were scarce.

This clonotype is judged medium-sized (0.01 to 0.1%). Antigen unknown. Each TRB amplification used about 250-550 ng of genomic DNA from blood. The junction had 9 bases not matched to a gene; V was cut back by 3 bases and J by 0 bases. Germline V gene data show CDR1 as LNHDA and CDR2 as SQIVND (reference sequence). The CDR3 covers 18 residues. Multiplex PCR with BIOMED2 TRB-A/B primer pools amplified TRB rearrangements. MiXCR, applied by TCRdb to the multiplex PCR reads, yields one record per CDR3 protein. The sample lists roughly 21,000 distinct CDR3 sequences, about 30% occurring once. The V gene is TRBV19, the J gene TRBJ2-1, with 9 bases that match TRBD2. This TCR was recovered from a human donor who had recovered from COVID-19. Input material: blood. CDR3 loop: CASSMSGRGGSSYNEQFF. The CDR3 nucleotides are TGTGCCAGTAGTATGTCTGGGCGGGGGGGGAGCTCCTACAATGAGCAGTTCTTC.